This TCR beta chain was recorded in a study of CXCR3-negative and CXCR3-positive naive CD8 T cells. Researchers prepared the TRB cDNA libraries using 5' RACE with UMI labels. TCRdb re-called the 5' RACE reads; every CDR3 protein appears as one record, without DNA. This table holds 7,000 to 8,000 distinct CDR3 sequences. CDR1 and CDR2 (germline): SGDLS, YYNGEE. The CDR3 runs to 12 residues. By phenotype, naive CD8+ T cells were CD45RO-CCR7+CD27+CD95-. To note about this clonotype: Its target is not known.

Study conclusions and caveats: Naive CXCR3-negative cells resembled naive CXCR3-positive cells in TRBV-TRBJ usage; memory cells differed. Against CXCR3-negative naive cells, CXCR3-positive naive cells showed more hydrophobic TRB CDR3s.

This sequence joins TRBV9 and TRBJ2-5. What was sequenced was naive CXCR3- CD8+ T cells from blood. Indicated subset: CD45RO-CCR7+CD27+CD95- naive CD8+ T cells lacking CXCR3 (TNR3-). The sequence came from a human donor in good health. Some clones in this sample may be carry-over from other donors' samples. The CDR3 loop is CASSAHQETQYF.